A selection of T cell receptor beta chains follows, all from one sample in a study of shared clonotypes between healthy human individuals. Sequencing used immunoSEQ multiplex PCR; TCRdb keeps in-frame clones, though not all of them. The sample holds approximately 2.3 million clones, 85% to 95% seen once. Sequenced input: naive CD4+ T cells from PBMCs. Source of these receptors: a man aged 18 to 30 in good health. Some clones in this sample may be carry-over from other donors' samples. Both conserved end residues are part of each CDR3. D genes are given only for firm matches. Expanded clones are given a class, and other clones once, few, many or no size at all.

CDR3aa | CDR3nt | abundance | j_gene | d_gene | v_gene
CSVPTHPGGIADTQYF | TGCAGCGTCCCGACCCACCCGGGAGGGATTGCAGATACGCAGTATTTT | NA | TRBJ2-3 | TRBD2 | TRBV29-1
CASSLRATGGNEQFF | TGCGCCAGCAGCTTGCGAGCGACAGGGGGCAATGAGCAGTTCTTC | NA | TRBJ2-1 | TRBD1 | TRBV5-1
CASSHTRQGDQPQHF | TGTGCCAGCAGCCACACCCGGCAGGGGGATCAGCCCCAGCATTTT | NA | TRBJ1-5 | TRBD1 | TRBV28
CASRMEVGAQHF | TGTGCCAGCAGAATGGAAGTGGGTGCCCAGCATTTT | NA | TRBJ1-5 | NA | TRBV28
CASSVTGGDGEKLFF | TGCGCCAGCAGCGTGACTGGGGGGGATGGTGAAAAACTGTTTTTT | NA | TRBJ1-4 | NA | TRBV5-1
CASSLEVSEAFF | TGTGCCAGCAGCTTAGAGGTATCTGAAGCTTTCTTT | NA | TRBJ1-1 | NA | TRBV7-9
CASSLLPVTEAFF | TGTGCCAGCAGCTTACTGCCGGTCACTGAAGCTTTCTTT | NA | TRBJ1-1 | NA | TRBV7-3
CASSSTGGSLEQYF | TGTGCCAGCAGTTCTACAGGGGGTTCCCTCGAGCAGTACTTC | NA | TRBJ2-7 | TRBD1 | TRBV28
CAVQGLDYSNQPQHF | TGTGCCGTTCAGGGGCTGGATTATAGCAATCAGCCCCAGCATTTT | once | TRBJ1-5 | NA | TRBV6-1
CASSQDLSGGLRYF | TGCGCCAGCAGCCAAGATTTGAGCGGAGGGCTGCGGTACTTC | NA | TRBJ2-7 | NA | TRBV4-3
CASSLGQGGTQYF | TGTGCCAGCAGTTTGGGGCAGGGAGGTACGCAGTATTTT | once | TRBJ2-3 | NA | TRBV28
CAWGEGQGQTQYF | TGTGCCTGGGGGGAGGGACAGGGACAGACCCAGTACTTC | NA | TRBJ2-5 | TRBD1 | TRBV30
CASSSPRAGGHNEQFF | TGTGCCAGCAGTTCCCCCCGAGCGGGAGGACACAATGAGCAGTTCTTC | NA | TRBJ2-1 | TRBD2 | TRBV27
CASSPRRDSIRGELFF | TGTGCCAGCTCACCACGCCGGGACTCCATTCGCGGGGAGCTGTTTTTT | NA | TRBJ2-2 | NA | TRBV18
CASSKDRTPTEAFF | TGCGCCAGCAGCAAAGACAGGACCCCCACTGAAGCTTTCTTT | NA | TRBJ1-1 | NA | TRBV5-1
CASSVAKGEGGNEQYF | TGTGCCAGCAGCGTAGCTAAGGGGGAGGGCGGAAACGAGCAGTACTTC | NA | TRBJ2-7 | NA | TRBV9
CASSRQGAVNIQYF | TGTGCCAGCAGTAGACAGGGGGCTGTAAACATTCAGTACTTC | NA | TRBJ2-4 | TRBD1 | TRBV28
CASSLLGAQAFGYNEQFF | TGTGCCAGCAGTTTGTTGGGGGCGCAAGCTTTTGGTTACAATGAGCAGTTCTTC | NA | TRBJ2-1 | NA | TRBV28
CASKDRGQGPYEQYF | TGTGCCAGTAAGGATCGCGGGCAGGGGCCCTACGAGCAGTACTTC | NA | TRBJ2-7 | NA | TRBV19
CATRGGTSFINEQFF | TGTGCCACCCGGGGGGGGACTAGTTTTATCAATGAGCAGTTCTTC | NA | TRBJ2-1 | TRBD2 | TRBV2
CASSFSGTDTQYF | TGTGCCAGCAGCTTTTCAGGGACAGATACGCAGTATTTT | NA | TRBJ2-3 | NA | TRBV7-2
CASSPGPVGQPQHF | TGTGCCAGCAGTCCCGGGCCCGTTGGCCAGCCCCAGCATTTT | few | TRBJ1-5 | NA | TRBV11-2
CASRTGGAWRNTIYF | TGTGCCAGCAGGACGGGGGGCGCCTGGCGAAACACCATATATTTT | NA | TRBJ1-3 | NA | TRBV6-6
CASSLVTGWGTSGDEQFF | TGTGCCAGCAGCTTAGTGACCGGCTGGGGGACTAGCGGGGATGAGCAGTTCTTC | NA | TRBJ2-1 | TRBD2 | TRBV7-9
CASRPRTAEKLFF | TGTGCCAGCAGACCTCGGACAGCTGAAAAACTGTTTTTT | NA | TRBJ1-4 | NA | TRBV6-6
CASSSQVHNSPLHF | TGTGCCAGCAGCTCACAGGTTCATAATTCACCCCTCCACTTT | NA | TRBJ1-6 | NA | TRBV7-2
CASSEEGVSSYNEQFF | TGTGCCAGCAGTGAGGAGGGGGTGAGCTCCTACAATGAGCAGTTCTTC | NA | TRBJ2-1 | NA | TRBV6-4
CASGDRGQPQHF | TGTGCCAGCGGGGACAGAGGTCAGCCCCAGCATTTT | NA | TRBJ1-5 | TRBD1 | TRBV27
CASSYRARSTEAFF | TGTGCCAGCAGTTACCGAGCGAGGAGCACTGAAGCTTTCTTT | few | TRBJ1-1 | NA | TRBV6-5
CASSLSGARSGANVLTF | TGTGCCAGCAGCTTAAGCGGGGCCCGCTCTGGGGCCAACGTCCTGACTTTC | NA | TRBJ2-6 | NA | TRBV7-3
CAWSLTGIENTIYF | TGTGCCTGGAGTTTGACAGGGATCGAAAACACCATATATTTT | NA | TRBJ1-3 | TRBD1 | TRBV30
CASSPLGSSYNEQFF | TGTGCCAGCAGCCCGTTAGGGAGCTCCTACAATGAGCAGTTCTTC | NA | TRBJ2-1 | NA | TRBV9
CASGPNGGAGELFF | TGTGCCAGCGGCCCTAACGGTGGAGCCGGGGAGCTGTTTTTT | once | TRBJ2-2 | NA | TRBV18
CASSPDRPSYEQYF | TGTGCCAGCAGTCCAGACAGGCCCTCCTACGAGCAGTACTTC | NA | TRBJ2-7 | NA | TRBV28
CASSEEGLGVGYTF | TGTGCCAGCAGTGAAGAGGGACTTGGTGTGGGCTACACCTTC | once | TRBJ1-2 | NA | TRBV2
CASSVLGTGSGARYTF | TGTGCCAGCAGCGTACTCGGGACAGGGTCGGGAGCTAGGTACACCTTC | NA | TRBJ1-2 | TRBD1 | TRBV9
CASSQEPGVLAGSLYNEQFF | TGCGCCAGCAGCCAGGAGCCCGGGGTCCTAGCGGGATCGCTCTACAATGAGCAGTTCTTC | NA | TRBJ2-1 | TRBD2 | TRBV4-1
CASSPVGRGLAEAFF | TGTGCCAGCAGCCCGGTAGGCAGGGGGCTAGCTGAAGCTTTCTTT | NA | TRBJ1-1 | TRBD1 | TRBV28
CASSESRTRAGNTIYF | TGTGCCAGCAGTGAATCCCGGACCAGGGCGGGAAACACCATATATTTT | NA | TRBJ1-3 | NA | TRBV6-1
CAWSPGGGELFF | TGTGCCTGGTCCCCGGGTGGCGGGGAGCTGTTTTTT | NA | TRBJ2-2 | NA | TRBV30
CASSAFRDRDTEAFF | TGTGCCAGCAGCGCGTTCCGGGACAGGGACACTGAAGCTTTCTTT | NA | TRBJ1-1 | TRBD1 | TRBV5-8
CASRLQGINEQFF | TGTGCCAGCAGGTTACAGGGAATCAATGAGCAGTTCTTC | NA | TRBJ2-1 | NA | TRBV11-2
CASSYSTPGSYYEQYF | TGTGCCAGCAGTTACTCCACCCCGGGCAGCTACTACGAGCAGTACTTC | NA | TRBJ2-7 | NA | TRBV6-5
CASSLRASAFTDTQYF | TGCGCCAGCAGCTTGAGAGCTAGCGCATTCACAGATACGCAGTATTTT | NA | TRBJ2-3 | NA | TRBV5-1
CATSRGSASGNLKFF | TGTGCCACCAGCAGAGGTTCGGCTAGCGGGAACCTGAAGTTCTTC | NA | TRBJ2-1 | TRBD2 | TRBV15